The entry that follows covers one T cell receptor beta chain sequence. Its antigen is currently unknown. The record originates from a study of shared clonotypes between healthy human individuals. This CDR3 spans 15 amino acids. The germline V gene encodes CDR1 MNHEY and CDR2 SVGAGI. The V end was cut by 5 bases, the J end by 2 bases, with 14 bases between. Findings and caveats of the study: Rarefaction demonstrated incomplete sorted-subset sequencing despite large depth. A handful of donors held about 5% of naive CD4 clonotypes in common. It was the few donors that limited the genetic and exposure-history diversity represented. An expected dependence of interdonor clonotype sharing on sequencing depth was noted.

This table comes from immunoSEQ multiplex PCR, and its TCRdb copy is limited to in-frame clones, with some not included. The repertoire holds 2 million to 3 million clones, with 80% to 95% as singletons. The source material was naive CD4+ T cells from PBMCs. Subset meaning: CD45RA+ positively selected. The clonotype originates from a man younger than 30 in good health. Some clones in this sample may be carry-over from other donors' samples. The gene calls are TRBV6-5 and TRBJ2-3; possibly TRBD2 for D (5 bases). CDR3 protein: CASSPVERSTDTQYF. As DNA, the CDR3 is TGTGCCAGCAGTCCGGTCGAGCGGTCCACAGATACGCAGTATTTT.